This TCR beta chain was sequenced in a study of blood T cell repertoires in COVID-19. Allocation to cohorts depended on clinical history reported by the participants. Germline-derived CDR1 and CDR2 are MNHEY and SVGAGI. V was pared by 0 bases and J by 4 bases, with 12 bases between. The CDR3 contains 15 residues. Produced via immunoSEQ multiplex PCR; TCRdb's table is partial and in-frame only. The repertoire holds under 150,000 clones, with about 87% as singletons. The receptor's source is a man aged 50 or older in a cohort exposed to, infected with or recovered from COVID-19 (not recorded which). The chain links TRBV6-5 to TRBJ1-2; D might be TRBD1 (5 bases). The sample consisted of PBMCs or T cells enriched from blood (not recorded which). CDR3 in amino acids: CASSYSSRAAYGYTF. The CDR3 bases are TGTGCCAGCAGTTACTCATCCAGGGCAGCCTATGGCTACACCTTC.